Below, 18 T cell receptor beta chains from the same sample are listed, as sequenced in a study of graft-versus-host responses after intestinal transplantation (dated by TCRdb to the early 2020s). No antigens are known for them. The library was obtained by the immunoSEQ multiplex PCR assay. Entries here come from immuneACCESS through TCRdb and include only in-frame sequences with V and J called. Some clones fail to appear in such tables; in the studies checked, an unresolved V gene covers under half of the shortfall, and the cause of the remainder is unknown. This sample lists 80,000 to 95,000 clones; roughly 90% were detected once. 0.28% of the sample lies in the top ten. Sample time point, as interpreted from the label and publication: cells obtained before transplantation from donor or recipient. Specimen: unstimulated CD4+ T cells sorted from spleen or lymph node cells, collected before transplant. The receptor source for this set is a human donor who was the organ donor for an intestinal transplant.

The chain links TRBV7-2 to TRBJ2-2, with a possible D match to TRBD1 (6 bases). The CDR3 length is 14 residues. Trimming stripped 6 bases from V and 8 bases from J, with 16 bases between. The germline gives CDR1 SGHTA, CDR2 FQGNSA. CDR3 amino acids: CASSSQGFWGELFF. The CDR3 DNA reads as TGTGCCAGCAGTTCCCAGGGGTTTTGGGGGGAGCTGTTTTTT.

V gene TRBV27 combines with J gene TRBJ1-4, with D possibly matching TRBD1 (5 bases). V was cut by 1 base and J by 8 bases, with 17 bases left in between. This CDR3 has 16 amino acids. Germline lookup yields CDR1 MNHEY and CDR2 SMNVEV (reference sequence). The CDR3, as DNA: TGTGCCAGCAGTTTATTGTCAGGGCTCGTGGGGGAAAAACTGTTTTTT. It specifies CASSLLSGLVGEKLFF.

This chain joins TRBV2 and TRBJ2-5; 9 nucleotides agree with TRBD1. The CDR3 length is 15 residues. CDR1 and CDR2 (germline): SNHLY, FYNNEI. V shed 5 bases and J 5 bases; nucleotides not matched to a gene: 9. The CDR3 protein is CASSPGQGRTETQYF. The CDR3 bases are TGTGCCAGCAGTCCGGGACAGGGTCGTACGGAGACCCAGTACTTC.

V gene TRBV12-2 combines with J gene TRBJ2-2; the table names TRBD2, a call not compared with the DNA. TRBV12-2 is annotated as a pseudogene. This CDR3 is 17 amino acids long. In DNA, the CDR3 is TGTGCAAGTCGCTCCTACAGCGGGAGGCGGGGCACCGGGGAGCTGTTTTTT. Translating gives CASRSYSGRRGTGELFF.

This rearrangement joins TRBV19 to TRBJ1-1, with 9 positions matching TRBD1. Germline assignment: CDR1 LNHDA and CDR2 SQIVND (reference sequence). Losses at the gene ends were 1 base for V and 11 bases for J; bases not matched to a gene: 5. CDR3 size: 13 residues. The CDR3 nucleotides read TGTGCCAGTAGTATAGGTGGGACAGGGAGGGCTTTCTTT. Translating it yields CASSIGGTGRAFF.

The gene calls are TRBV15 and TRBJ1-2; possible D gene TRBD1, 5 bases. Trimming took 1 base from V and 4 from J, leaving 25 bases between them. Germline lookup yields CDR1 LNHNV and CDR2 YYDKDF (reference sequence). This CDR3 region has 19 residues. This CDR3 reads CATSRAWSRAGSSGYGYTF. CDR3 sequence (DNA): TGTGCCACCAGCAGAGCGTGGAGCAGGGCTGGATCTTCGGGCTATGGCTACACCTTC.

The chain links TRBV5-1 to TRBJ1-1, with D unresolved. Trimming shortened V by 2 bases and J by 2 bases, and 10 bases separated the two germline ends. Germline assignment: CDR1 SGHRS and CDR2 YFSETQ. The CDR3 spans 14 residues. CDR3 amino acids: CASSFGDGNTEAFF. CDR3 nucleotides: TGCGCCAGCAGCTTCGGGGATGGAAACACTGAAGCTTTCTTT.

This clone was recorded only once. The gene calls are TRBV28 and TRBJ2-3, with TRBD1 matching over 8 bases. The ends lost 5 bases at V and 4 bases at J; junction bases unmatched: 8. The CDR3 loop spans 15 amino acids. Germline V gene lookup returns CDR1 MDHEN and CDR2 SYDVKM. The DNA for the CDR3 is TGTGCCAGCAGTACAGGGGGAGAATGGGCAGATACGCAGTATTTT. Its translation is CASSTGGEWADTQYF.

The chain employs TRBV28 and TRBJ2-1; TRBD1 might be the D (5 bases). The CDR3 consists of 15 residues. Trimming took 7 bases from V and 1 from J, leaving 14 bases between them. Germline V lookup: CDR1 MDHEN, CDR2 SYDVKM. CDR3 DNA: TGTGCCAGCACCCGGTTGGGGCAGTCCTACAATGAGCAGTTCTTC. Translated: CASTRLGQSYNEQFF.

The V and J genes are TRBV29-1 and TRBJ1-1, with a possible D match to TRBD1 (6 bases). CDR3 length: 11 amino acids. V lost 5 bases, J lost 7 bases, and 11 bases lay in between. Germline values: CDR1 SQVTM, CDR2 ANQGSEA. CDR3 sequence: CSVQGSIEAFF. CDR3 bases: TGCAGCGTTCAGGGGAGCATTGAAGCTTTCTTT.

The chain employs TRBV6-1 and TRBJ2-6; D possibly corresponds to TRBD1 (5 bases). CDR1 and CDR2 (germline): MNHNS, SASEGT. The V and J ends lost 11 bases and 4 bases respectively, with 15 bases between them. The CDR3 contains 14 residues. CDR3 DNA sequence: TGTGCCGCGACAAGGGGCGTAGGGGCCAACGTCCTGACTTTC. This translates into CAATRGVGANVLTF.

CDR3 nucleotide sequence: TGTGCCAGCAGGGCGGGGAAACAGCCCCAGCATTTT. The encoded protein is CASRAGKQPQHF. The chain uses TRBV2 and TRBJ1-5; D is unresolved. The CDR3 covers 12 residues. The germline V gene encodes CDR1 SNHLY and CDR2 FYNNEI. V lost 6 bases and J 7 bases, leaving 10 bases between the germline ends.

The rearrangement joins TRBV6-1 to TRBJ1-3; a possible D gene is TRBD1 (5 bases). The germline CDR1 and CDR2 sequences are MNHNS and SASEGT. Trimming took off 6 bases at V and 4 bases at J, with 10 bases between the two ends. This CDR3 comprises 13 residues. The CDR3 reads CASRTGGGNTIYF. CDR3 in DNA: TGTGCCAGCAGGACGGGGGGAGGAAACACCATATATTTT.

The chain couples TRBV27 to TRBJ2-7; tentative D call: TRBD2 (5 bases). Per the germline V gene, CDR1 is MNHEY and CDR2 is SMNVEV (reference sequence). The CDR3 totals 14 residues. V was clipped by 5 bases and J by 3 bases, with 14 bases between them. In nucleotides, the CDR3 is TGTGCCAGCAGTGCCCTCCGACGGGACTACGAGCAGTACTTC. It encodes CASSALRRDYEQYF.

This clone occurred a few times. The rearrangement joins TRBV2 to TRBJ1-4; D gene ambiguous. The germline gives CDR1 SNHLY, CDR2 FYNNEI. Trimming removed 5 bases from V and 5 bases from J, with 15 bases in between. The CDR3 covers 15 residues. The CDR3 spells CASSSGNPLNEKLFF. DNA of the CDR3: TGTGCCAGCAGTTCGGGGAATCCCCTCAATGAAAAACTGTTTTTT.

The rearrangement uses TRBV7-3 and TRBJ2-1; 10 bases are a match to TRBD2. The CDR3 is 14 residues long. The germline gives CDR1 SGHTA, CDR2 FQGTGA. V dropped 5 bases and J dropped 6; count of bases not matched to a gene: 4. The chain's CDR3 is CASSPGTSVNEQFF. CDR3 DNA: TGTGCCAGCAGCCCCGGGACTAGCGTCAATGAGCAGTTCTTC.

V is TRBV2 and J is TRBJ1-1; the D is unclear. The V gene's germline CDR1 is SNHLY and CDR2 FYNNEI. This CDR3 is 12 amino acids long. Trimming removed 6 bases at V and 3 bases at J, with 8 bases between. The CDR3 sequence: CASRRRHTEAFF. The CDR3 DNA sequence: TGTGCCAGCAGACGCAGGCACACTGAAGCTTTCTTT.

The V call is TRBV28, the J call TRBJ1-2; 7 positions agree with TRBD1. CDR3 length equals 14 residues. Germline trimming cut 10 bases from V and 8 bases from J; bases unmatched to any gene: 16. Per the germline V gene, CDR1 is MDHEN and CDR2 is SYDVKM. The CDR3 DNA sequence: TGTGCCACCTCTATCCCCGACAGGGTACAAGGCTACACCTTC. Its protein is CATSIPDRVQGYTF.